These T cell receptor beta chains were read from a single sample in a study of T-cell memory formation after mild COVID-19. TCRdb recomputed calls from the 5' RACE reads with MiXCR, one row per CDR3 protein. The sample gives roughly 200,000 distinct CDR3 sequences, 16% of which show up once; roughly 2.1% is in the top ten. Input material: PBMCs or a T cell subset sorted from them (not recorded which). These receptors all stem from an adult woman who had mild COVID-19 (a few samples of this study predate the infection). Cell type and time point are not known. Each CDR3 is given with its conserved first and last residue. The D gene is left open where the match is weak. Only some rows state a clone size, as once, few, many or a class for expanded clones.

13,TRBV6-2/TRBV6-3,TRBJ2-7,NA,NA,TGTGCCAGCAGTTACACCGGACGCCCCCTTCAGTACTTC,CASSYTGRPLQYF
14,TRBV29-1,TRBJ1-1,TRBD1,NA,TGCAGCGTTGATTCGATGACAGGGGGTACTGAAGCTTTCTTT,CSVDSMTGGTEAFF
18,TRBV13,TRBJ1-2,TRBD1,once,TGTGCCAGCAGCTTCAAAACGGGACAGGGGACAACTAACTATGGCTACACCTTC,CASSFKTGQGTTNYGYTF
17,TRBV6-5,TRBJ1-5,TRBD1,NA,TGTGCCAGCAGCCCCGGGACAGGGAATCATCACGTTCAGCCCCAGCATTTT,CASSPGTGNHHVQPQHF
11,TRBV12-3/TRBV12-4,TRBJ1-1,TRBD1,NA,TGTGCCAGCAGCCAGGGGGATGGGGCTTTCTTT,CASSQGDGAFF
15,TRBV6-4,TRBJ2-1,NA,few,TGTGCCAGCAGGCAGACTCTTAGCTCCTACAATGAGCAGTTCTTC,CASRQTLSSYNEQFF
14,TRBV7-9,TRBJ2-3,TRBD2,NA,TGTGCCAGCAGGGGACTAGCGGGACCAGATACGCAGTATTTT,CASRGLAGPDTQYF
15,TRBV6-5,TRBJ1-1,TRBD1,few,TGTGCCAGCAGCCTAGGGACAGGGGCGCGCACTGAAGCTTTCTTT,CASSLGTGARTEAFF
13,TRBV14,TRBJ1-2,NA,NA,TGTGCCAGCAGTCTACAGACAAACTATGGCTACACCTTC,CASSLQTNYGYTF
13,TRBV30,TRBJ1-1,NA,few,TGTGCCTGGACCGTGTCAGCGAACACTGAAGCTTTCTTT,CAWTVSANTEAFF
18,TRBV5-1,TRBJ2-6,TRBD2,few,TGCGCCAGCAGCCCAGGGACTAGCGGAAACTCTGGGGCCAACGTCCTGACTTTC,CASSPGTSGNSGANVLTF
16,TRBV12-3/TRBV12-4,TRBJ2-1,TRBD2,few,TGTGCCAGCAGTGGGCTGCGGAGCGGGAGCTACAATGAGCAGTTCTTC,CASSGLRSGSYNEQFF
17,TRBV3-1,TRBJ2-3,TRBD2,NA,TGTGCCAGCAGCCAAAGCCCCACTAGCGGGAGCCTTCATACGCAGTATTTT,CASSQSPTSGSLHTQYF
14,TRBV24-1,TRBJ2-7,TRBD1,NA,TGTGCCACCAGTGATCCGGGACAGTCCTACGAGCAGTACTTC,CATSDPGQSYEQYF
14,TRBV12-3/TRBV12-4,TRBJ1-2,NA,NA,TGTGCCAGCAGTCCCGGACGGAAAAACTATGGCTACACCTTC,CASSPGRKNYGYTF
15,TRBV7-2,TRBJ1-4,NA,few,TGTGCCAGCAGCTTAGAGAGAGCAACTAATGAAAAACTGTTTTTT,CASSLERATNEKLFF
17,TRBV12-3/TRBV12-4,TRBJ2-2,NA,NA,TGTGCCAGCAGTTTGGTGTTAGGACCGATGAACACCGGGGAGCTGTTTTTT,CASSLVLGPMNTGELFF
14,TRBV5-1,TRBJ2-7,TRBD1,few,TGCGCCAGCAGCTTACAGGGGGACTCCTACGAGCAGTACTTC,CASSLQGDSYEQYF
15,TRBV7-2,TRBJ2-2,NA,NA,TGTGCCAGCAGTATGTTCTACCGGAACACCGGGGAGCTGTTTTTT,CASSMFYRNTGELFF
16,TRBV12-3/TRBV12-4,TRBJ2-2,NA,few,TGTGCCAGCAGTCCGGGTCAGGGTGAAGGGACCGGGGAGCTGTTTTTT,CASSPGQGEGTGELFF
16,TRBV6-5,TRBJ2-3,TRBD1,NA,TGTGCCAGCAGCACCCGACAGGGAAAATCCACAGATACGCAGTATTTT,CASSTRQGKSTDTQYF
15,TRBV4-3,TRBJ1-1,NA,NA,TGCGCCAGCAGCCAAGAGCAGACATTGAACACTGAAGCTTTCTTT,CASSQEQTLNTEAFF
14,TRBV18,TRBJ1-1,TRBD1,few,TGTGCCAGCTCCCAGGAGGGGGCCGACACTGAAGCTTTCTTT,CASSQEGADTEAFF
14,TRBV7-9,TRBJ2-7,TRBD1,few,TGTGCCAGCAGTCCAAGCCGGGACAGATACGAGCAGTACTTC,CASSPSRDRYEQYF
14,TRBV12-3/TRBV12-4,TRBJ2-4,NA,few,TGTGCCAGCAGTTTATCAGAGGCCAAAAACATTCAGTACTTC,CASSLSEAKNIQYF
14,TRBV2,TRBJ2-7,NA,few,TGTGCCAGCAGCCGGACGGAATTATCCTACGAGCAGTACTTC,CASSRTELSYEQYF
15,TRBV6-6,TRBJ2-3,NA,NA,TGTGCCAGCAGTTACTTCTCCCTAAGCACAGATACGCAGTATTTT,CASSYFSLSTDTQYF
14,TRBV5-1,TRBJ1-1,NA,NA,TGCGCCAGCAGCGAGGAAGGGCCGCGGGCTGAAGCTTTCTTT,CASSEEGPRAEAFF
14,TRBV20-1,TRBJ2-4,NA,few,TGCAGTGCTAGACACCTGGGGGCCAAAAACATTCAGTACTTC,CSARHLGAKNIQYF
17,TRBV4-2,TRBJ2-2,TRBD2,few,TGTGCCAGCAGCCCGACCGGACTAGCGGGGTTAACCGGGGAGCTGTTTTTT,CASSPTGLAGLTGELFF
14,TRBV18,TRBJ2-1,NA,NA,TGTGCCAGCTCACCGTCTAGCTGGGACAATGAGCAGTTCTTC,CASSPSSWDNEQFF
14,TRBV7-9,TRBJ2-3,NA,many,TGTGCCAGCAGCTCCCTGGACTTCACAGATACGCAGTATTTT,CASSSLDFTDTQYF
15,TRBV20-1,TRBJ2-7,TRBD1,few,TGCAGTGCTAGAGGTCTGGACAGGGACTCCTACGAGCAGTACTTC,CSARGLDRDSYEQYF
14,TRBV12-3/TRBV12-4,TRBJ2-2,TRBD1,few,TGTGCCAGCAGTTTGGGACAGGGGACCGGGGAGCTGTTTTTT,CASSLGQGTGELFF
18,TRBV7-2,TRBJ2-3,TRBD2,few,TGTGCCAGCAGATTAGGACTAGCGGGGTGGTCTAGCACAGATACGCAGTATTTT,CASRLGLAGWSSTDTQYF
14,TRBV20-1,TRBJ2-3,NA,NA,TGCAGTGCGCCCGTTAGCGGCAGCACAGATACGCAGTATTTT,CSAPVSGSTDTQYF
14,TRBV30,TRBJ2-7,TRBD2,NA,TGTGCCTGGAGTGCAGGACTAGCGGGATATGAGCAGTACTTC,CAWSAGLAGYEQYF
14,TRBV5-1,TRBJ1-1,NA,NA,TGCGCCAGCAGCTTGTGGCAGACGAACACTGAAGCTTTCTTT,CASSLWQTNTEAFF
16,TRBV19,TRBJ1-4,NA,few,TGTGCCAGTAGTACCGGACGGCTCGCAACTAATGAAAAACTGTTTTTT,CASSTGRLATNEKLFF
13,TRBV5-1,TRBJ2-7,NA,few,TGCGCCAGCACCGGGATGACGCCCGCCGAGCAGTACTTC,CASTGMTPAEQYF
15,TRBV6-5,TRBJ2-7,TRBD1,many,TGTGCCAGCATCGGACAGGGGGCAGGTTCCTACGAGCAGTACTTC,CASIGQGAGSYEQYF
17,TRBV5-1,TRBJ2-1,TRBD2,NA,TGCGCCAGCAGCTACCCTAGCGGGGGGGCCGTGGTCGGTGAGCAGTTCTTC,CASSYPSGGAVVGEQFF
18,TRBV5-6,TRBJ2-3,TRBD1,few,TGTGCCAGCAGCTTCTCAGGACAGGGCCCAGGGGAAGCAGATACGCAGTATTTT,CASSFSGQGPGEADTQYF
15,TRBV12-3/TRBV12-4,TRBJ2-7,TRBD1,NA,TGTGCCAGCAGTTTGACAGGGCCTGGATTCTACGAGCAGTACTTC,CASSLTGPGFYEQYF
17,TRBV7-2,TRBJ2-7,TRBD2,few,TGTGCCAGCAGCCCGACTAGCGGGGGCCCTAGCTCCTACGAGCAGTACTTC,CASSPTSGGPSSYEQYF
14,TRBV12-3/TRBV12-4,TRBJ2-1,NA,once,TGTGCCAGCAGTGAACCACCCACGAATAATGAGCAGTTCTTC,CASSEPPTNNEQFF
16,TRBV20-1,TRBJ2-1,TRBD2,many,TGCAGTGCTAGAAGGGGACTAGCGGCGAACTACAATGAGCAGTTCTTC,CSARRGLAANYNEQFF
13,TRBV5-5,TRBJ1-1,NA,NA,TGTGCCAGCAGCTTTATACAGAACACTGAAGCTTTCTTT,CASSFIQNTEAFF
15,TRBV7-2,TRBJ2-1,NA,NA,TGTGCCAGCAGCTTGTCTGGGCTCCCCCGAGATGAGCAGTTCTTC,CASSLSGLPRDEQFF
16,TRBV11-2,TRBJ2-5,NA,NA,TGTGCCAGCAGCTTGGGGTGGAGGGCAGACCAAGAGACCCAGTACTTC,CASSLGWRADQETQYF
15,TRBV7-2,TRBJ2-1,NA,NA,TGTGCCAGCAGCTTAGTCGCCCTAGGAAGAAATGAGCAGTTCTTC,CASSLVALGRNEQFF
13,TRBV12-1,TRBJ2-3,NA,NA,TGTGCCAGCAGCTTCGGTCCTACAGATACGCAGTATTTT,CASSFGPTDTQYF
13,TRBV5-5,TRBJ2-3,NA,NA,TGTGCCAGCAGCTTCCCAGTCTCCGATACGCAGTATTTT,CASSFPVSDTQYF
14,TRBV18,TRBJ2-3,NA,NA,TGTGCCAGCTCACAGCGGACTCGCACAGATACGCAGTATTTT,CASSQRTRTDTQYF
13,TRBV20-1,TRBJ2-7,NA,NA,TGCAGTGCTAGAGATGGAGTGATATACGAGCAGTACTTC,CSARDGVIYEQYF
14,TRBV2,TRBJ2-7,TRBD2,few,TGTGCCAGCAGTGCTAGCGGGGGGGCGTCCGAGCAGTACTTC,CASSASGGASEQYF